This entry describes one TCR beta chain. Trimming at V came to 6 bases and at J to 7 bases, leaving 11 bases not matched to a gene. Germline CDR1 reads SQVTM; CDR2 reads ANQGSEA. The CDR3 has 14 amino acids. The record originates from a study of CD8 T cells in Susac syndrome. Sequencing of TCR beta drew on CD8+ and CD4+ T cells from blood. The multiple sclerosis controls, all treatment-naive patients, had relapsing-remitting disease that was stable or active. It was negative isolation that provided the CD8+ and CD4+ T cells, whereas TEMRA cells were enriched by FACS. Random hexamers were used to reverse transcribe the RNA input (about 0.5 to 1 ug). The amplification used immunoSEQ multiplex PCR on TCR beta CDR3; it spanned 54 Vbeta and 13 Jbeta. One entry per CDR3 protein, called by TCRdb with MiXCR from the immunoSEQ multiplex PCR reads. The repertoire holds about 150,000 distinct CDR3 sequences, with about 94% as singletons.

V usage is TRBV29-1 and J usage is TRBJ2-1; 8 nucleotides match TRBD1. Sample: CD8+ T cells from PBMCs. This receptor was taken from a human donor with multiple sclerosis. CDR3 sequence (DNA): TGCAGCGTCAGTGGTGGGACAGGTCGGAATGAGCAGTTCTTC. Translated: CSVSGGTGRNEQFF.